This TCR beta chain came from a study of sequential checkpoint blockade in melanoma. Background on the study: Randomization was 1:1 between first-line nivolumab→ipilimumab and ipilimumab→nivolumab. After both sequences, patients received maintenance nivolumab.

Treatment here: randomized to nivolumab then ipilimumab (arm A) or the reverse (arm B). Sorted cells were live CD3+CD8+, lacking CD19 and CD56, from PBMCs. This clone has more than one count but fewer than ten. TCRdb's copy holds only in-frame clones and misses some; the assay was immunoSEQ multiplex PCR. Of more than 15,000 clones listed, 75% to 85% are singletons. The ends lost 0 bases at V and 5 bases at J; junction bases unmatched: 10. CDR3 size: 16 residues. In germline, CDR1 is LNHNV, CDR2 YYDKDF (reference sequence). This rearrangement joins TRBV15 to TRBJ2-7; 7 bases are shared with TRBD1. The source is a human donor with melanoma. Sequencing was performed on CD8+ T cells sorted from blood (inferred from file names), taken from a patient given nivolumab and ipilimumab in sequence. Here the CDR3 reads CATSRDLGRGSNEQYF. The CDR3 region has the DNA TGTGCCACCAGCAGAGATTTGGGCAGGGGGTCCAACGAGCAGTACTTC.